Listed below are T cell receptor beta chains from one sample, sequenced in a study of memory CD4+ T cells and cytomegalovirus serostatus. Sequenced by immunoSEQ multiplex PCR; TCRdb stores in-frame clones only, minus some. The table lists over 45,000 clones, more than 70% of them singletons. The specimen was memory CD4+ T cells from blood. These receptors were collected from an adult in good health and CMV-seronegative. Some clones in this sample may be carry-over from other donors' samples. Both conserved end residues are part of each CDR3. D genes are given only for firm matches. The size of a clone is reported for some rows only, either as once, few or many, or as a class for expanded clones.

j_call,d_call,v_call,clone_size,cdr3_aa,cdr3_nt
TRBJ2-7,.,TRBV10-3,.,CAIRQTGAGYEQYF,TGTGCCATCAGGCAGACAGGCGCGGGCTACGAGCAGTACTTC
TRBJ2-6,.,TRBV28,once,CASSFPLVGGANVLTF,TGTGCCAGCAGTTTCCCGCTAGTAGGTGGGGCCAACGTCCTGACTTTC
TRBJ2-2,TRBD1,TRBV7-9,.,CASSRTGNTGELFF,TGTGCCAGCAGCCGGACAGGAAACACCGGGGAGCTGTTTTTT
TRBJ1-2,.,TRBV6-1,.,CASSEGGGSYGYTF,TGTGCCAGCAGTGAGGGCGGGGGCAGCTATGGCTACACCTTC
TRBJ2-5,TRBD1,TRBV29-1,.,CSGTGGASGETQYF,TGCAGCGGGACAGGGGGCGCATCGGGGGAGACCCAGTACTTC
TRBJ1-6,TRBD1,TRBV5-5,.,CASSPGTGEPLHF,TGTGCCAGCAGCCCCGGGACAGGCGAACCCCTCCACTTT
TRBJ2-7,.,TRBV6-5,.,CASSPGGEQYF,TGTGCCAGCAGTCCCGGAGGCGAGCAGTACTTC
TRBJ2-2,.,TRBV5-4,few,CASSPDFEAGELFF,TGTGCCAGCAGCCCGGATTTTGAGGCCGGGGAGCTGTTTTTT
TRBJ2-1,.,TRBV30,.,CAWSVPLRDKYNEQFF,TGTGCCTGGAGTGTACCTCTCCGGGACAAATACAATGAGCAGTTCTTC
TRBJ2-7,TRBD2,TRBV4-1,few,CASSQVDMGLAGGNEQYF,TGCGCCAGCAGCCAAGTAGACATGGGACTAGCGGGAGGAAACGAGCAGTACTTC
TRBJ2-2,.,TRBV6-5,.,CASSYTLPTTGELFF,TGTGCCAGCAGTTACACACTTCCTACTACCGGGGAGCTGTTTTTT
TRBJ1-4,.,TRBV19,.,CASSPPSGRGEKLFF,TGTGCCAGTAGTCCCCCGTCAGGGAGAGGAGAAAAACTGTTTTTT
TRBJ2-1,.,TRBV9,.,CASSARFSGDNEQFF,TGTGCCAGCAGCGCCCGATTTTCAGGGGACAATGAGCAGTTCTTC
TRBJ2-1,TRBD2,TRBV12-5,.,CASGLVLVASGAYNEQFF,TGTGCTAGTGGTTTGGTACTAGTGGCTAGCGGGGCTTACAATGAGCAGTTCTTC
TRBJ1-2,.,TRBV30,few,CAWSVQNYGYTF,TGTGCCTGGAGTGTACAGAACTATGGCTACACCTTC
TRBJ2-5,TRBD2,TRBV7-9,.,CASSPNLSGSKETQYF,TGTGCCAGCAGCCCCAACCTTAGCGGGAGCAAAGAGACCCAGTACTTC
TRBJ1-2,.,TRBV18,.,CASSKDTGSANYGYTF,TGTGCCAGCTCAAAGGATACCGGCTCGGCTAACTATGGCTACACCTTC
TRBJ2-7,TRBD1,TRBV29-1,.,CSARSGTASYEQYF,TGCAGCGCCCGTTCCGGGACAGCTTCCTACGAGCAGTACTTC
TRBJ2-1,TRBD2,TRBV5-5,.,CASSLGTSGAVGEQFF,TGTGCCAGCAGCTTGGGTACTAGCGGCGCCGTAGGTGAGCAGTTCTTC
TRBJ1-6,TRBD1,TRBV2,.,CASSSGQEVRHSPLHF,TGTGCCAGCAGTTCCGGACAGGAGGTCCGACATTCACCCCTCCACTTT
TRBJ1-2,.,TRBV7-2,.,CASSKTANYGYTF,TGTGCCAGCAGCAAAACAGCTAACTATGGCTACACCTTC
TRBJ1-4,TRBD1,TRBV29-1,.,CSGQGNPNEKLFF,TGCAGCGGACAGGGGAACCCGAATGAAAAACTGTTTTTT
TRBJ1-1,.,TRBV5-1,.,CASSLGAGEPEAFF,TGCGCCAGCAGCTTAGGGGCAGGGGAACCTGAAGCTTTCTTT
TRBJ2-5,.,TRBV2,.,CASTPGLTQYF,TGTGCCAGCACCCCTGGATTGACCCAGTACTTC
TRBJ2-6,TRBD2,TRBV18,few,CASLTSGTPSGANVLTF,TGTGCCAGCTTGACTAGCGGTACCCCCTCTGGGGCCAACGTCCTGACTTTC
TRBJ2-1,.,TRBV2,.,CASSVEGSNNEQFF,TGTGCCAGCAGTGTAGAGGGGAGCAACAATGAGCAGTTCTTC
TRBJ2-4,TRBD1,TRBV7-3,.,CASSRTGGSDIQYF,TGTGCCAGCAGCAGGACAGGGGGCTCGGACATTCAGTACTTC
TRBJ1-5,.,TRBV28,.,CASSLQGSRNQPQHF,TGTGCCAGCAGTTTACAGGGATCCCGCAATCAGCCCCAGCATTTT
TRBJ1-6,.,TRBV25-1,.,CASSERISSYNSPLHF,TGTGCCAGCAGTGAGAGAATCAGCTCCTATAATTCACCCCTCCACTTT
TRBJ2-2,TRBD2,TRBV7-8,.,CASSLGGVKGGELFF,TGTGCCAGCAGCTTGGGGGGGGTAAAAGGCGGGGAGCTGTTTTTT
TRBJ1-2,TRBD1,TRBV7-8,.,CASSLGQTGGDYGYTF,TGTGCCAGCAGCTTAGGGCAGACAGGGGGCGACTATGGCTACACCTTC
TRBJ2-7,.,TRBV5-1,once,CASNSYEQYF,TGCGCCAGCAATTCGTACGAGCAGTACTTC
TRBJ2-6,.,TRBV6-6,.,CASRRDSSGANVLTF,TGTGCCAGCAGAAGAGACAGCTCTGGGGCCAACGTCCTGACTTTC
TRBJ2-2,.,TRBV6-5,.,CASSGGFGELFF,TGTGCCAGCAGTGGGGGGTTCGGGGAGCTGTTTTTT
TRBJ2-7,TRBD2,TRBV10-2,.,CASRFGGAAGVEQYF,TGCGCCAGCAGATTCGGGGGAGCAGCGGGAGTCGAGCAGTACTTC
TRBJ1-1,.,TRBV9,few,CASSVGVSVNTEAFF,TGTGCCAGCAGCGTTGGGGTGAGTGTGAACACTGAAGCTTTCTTT
TRBJ1-1,.,TRBV29-1,.,CSVHGMNTEAFF,TGCAGCGTTCACGGGATGAACACTGAAGCTTTCTTT
TRBJ2-2,.,TRBV29-1,.,CSVDQAGTGELFF,TGCAGCGTTGATCAGGCGGGCACCGGGGAGCTGTTTTTT
TRBJ1-3,.,TRBV5-5,.,CASSSGGSGNTIYF,TGTGCCAGCAGCTCGGGGGGGTCTGGAAACACCATATATTTT
TRBJ1-4,.,TRBV5-8,.,CASSLGPGQKLFF,TGTGCCAGCAGCTTGGGGCCAGGGCAAAAACTGTTTTTT
TRBJ2-2,.,TRBV7-7,.,CASSLRPETFGRHTGELFF,TGTGCCAGCAGCTTACGGCCCGAGACTTTCGGCAGACACACCGGGGAGCTGTTTTTT
TRBJ2-3,.,TRBV28,.,CASSLALRVTDTQYF,TGTGCCAGCAGTTTAGCGCTGCGAGTCACAGATACGCAGTATTTT
TRBJ2-7,.,TRBV11-2,.,CASKIQDNSYEQYF,TGTGCCAGCAAAATACAGGATAACTCCTACGAGCAGTACTTC
TRBJ1-6,TRBD1,TRBV7-6,few,CASSLDGTGGSPLHF,TGTGCCAGCAGCTTAGATGGGACAGGGGGTTCACCCCTCCACTTT
TRBJ2-2,.,TRBV5-1,.,CASAAGKSNSGTGELFF,TGCGCCAGCGCGGCAGGCAAGAGCAATTCGGGCACCGGGGAGCTGTTTTTT
TRBJ1-1,.,TRBV5-5,.,CASSLRSLTEAFF,TGTGCCAGCAGCTTGAGATCCCTCACTGAAGCTTTCTTT
TRBJ2-3,TRBD2,TRBV5-1,few,CASSGGDTDTQYF,TGCGCCAGCAGCGGGGGGGACACAGATACGCAGTATTTT
TRBJ2-5,TRBD2,TRBV11-2,.,CASSPFSTSGRGETQYF,TGTGCCAGCAGCCCGTTCTCGACTAGCGGGAGGGGAGAGACCCAGTACTTC
TRBJ2-2,.,TRBV7-9,.,CASSQTTGAGELFF,TGTGCCAGCAGCCAGACCACGGGCGCCGGGGAGCTGTTTTTT
TRBJ2-7,.,TRBV28,once,CASSRINAGTAGYEQYF,TGTGCCAGCAGTCGCATTAATGCCGGGACGGCGGGGTACGAGCAGTACTTC
TRBJ1-1,.,TRBV7-8,.,CASSLNTEAFF,TGTGCCAGCAGCTTGAACACTGAAGCTTTCTTT
TRBJ2-5,.,TRBV19,once,CASSSIGGSQETQYF,TGTGCCAGTAGCTCCATTGGGGGCTCCCAAGAGACCCAGTACTTC